A single sample gave rise to the 21 T cell receptor beta chains below, sequenced in a study of cytomegalovirus exposure and HLA in healthy donors. Repertoires were generated with immunoSEQ multiplex PCR, while TCRdb's copy carries only in-frame clones and drops some. Of 160,000 or so clones detected, approximately 86% appear once; the ten largest clones hold around 2.5%. Sequencing was carried out using PBMCs. The source of these receptors is a man aged 30-40 years in good health and CMV-seropositive.

The chain employs TRBV5-4 and TRBJ2-3; D remains ambiguous. This CDR3 comprises 13 residues. Trimming left V 0 bases short and J 1 base short, with 3 bases between. Per germline, CDR1 SGHNT and CDR2 YYREEE (reference sequence). CDR3 region: CASSLVGTDTQYF. The CDR3 nucleotides are TGTGCCAGCAGCTTGGTAGGCACAGATACGCAGTATTTT.

The rearrangement links TRBV29-1 to TRBJ2-5; tentatively, D is TRBD1 (5 bases). The CDR3 is 13 residues long. The V end was cut by 3 bases, the J end by 3 bases, with 11 bases between. Germline V gene data show CDR1 as SQVTM and CDR2 as ANQGSEA. The CDR3 DNA reads TGCAGCGTTGATCCCGGACAAGAAGAGACCCAGTACTTC. This translates into CSVDPGQEETQYF.

The V and J genes are TRBV7-3 and TRBJ2-3; D may be TRBD2 (6 bases). This CDR3 has 15 residues. In germline, CDR1 is SGHTA, CDR2 FQGTGA. Trimming shortened V by 2 bases and J by 1 base, and 10 bases separated the two germline ends. As DNA, the CDR3 is TGTGCCAGCAGCTTAGGGAGGAGAGGCACAGATACGCAGTATTTT. Its translation is CASSLGRRGTDTQYF.

The chain couples TRBV30 to TRBJ2-7; tentative D call: TRBD1 (6 bases). Trimming took off 0 bases at V and 3 bases at J, with 15 bases between the two ends. Germline CDR1 and CDR2: GTSNPN and SVGIG (reference sequence). This CDR3 region has 15 residues. CDR3 coding DNA: TGTGCCTGGAGTGTACCTCAGGGGCGTATCTACGAGCAGTACTTC. As protein: CAWSVPQGRIYEQYF.

V usage is TRBV7-9 and J usage is TRBJ1-5; D may be TRBD1 (5 bases). CDR3 size: 15 residues. V lost 1 base to trimming and J lost 5 bases, with 12 bases between them. Per germline, CDR1 SEHNR and CDR2 FQNEAQ (reference sequence). Written as DNA, the CDR3 is TGTGCCAGCAGCTTAGTTGGGGCCGGGTATCAGCCCCAGCATTTT. Residues: CASSLVGAGYQPQHF.

The chain carries TRBV2 and TRBJ2-1; 10 nucleotides agree with TRBD1. Germline CDR1 and CDR2: SNHLY and FYNNEI. The ends lost 7 bases at V and 4 bases at J; junction bases unmatched: 7. The CDR3 sequence is 15 residues long. CDR3 residues: CASTAGTGEYNEQFF. CDR3 bases: TGTGCCAGCACCGCCGGGACAGGGGAATACAATGAGCAGTTCTTC.

The chain recombines TRBV19 with TRBJ2-1; TRBD2 matches at 8 bases. Per the germline V gene, CDR1 is LNHDA and CDR2 is SQIVND (reference sequence). V shed 6 bases and J 4 bases; nucleotides not matched to a gene: 5. The CDR3 runs 14 residues. The CDR3 sequence: CASSVGGAYNEQFF. For the CDR3, the DNA is TGTGCCAGTAGCGTCGGGGGGGCATACAATGAGCAGTTCTTC.

The chain is built from TRBV5-1 and TRBJ1-5, with 7 bases fitting TRBD1. Germline V gene lookup returns CDR1 SGHRS and CDR2 YFSETQ. This CDR3 region has 16 residues. V shed 0 bases, J shed 7 bases, and the junction held 10 bases outside the gene matches. The CDR3 loop reads CASSLGTGPQGQPQHF. CDR3 in DNA: TGCGCCAGCAGCTTGGGGACAGGCCCCCAGGGACAGCCCCAGCATTTT.

The chain combines TRBV10-2 with TRBJ1-5; the D gene is possibly TRBD1 (5 bases). V was shortened by 6 bases and J by 4 bases, with 10 bases between the two germline ends. Germline CDR1 and CDR2: WSHSY and SAAADI. The CDR3 length is 13 residues. The CDR3 DNA follows: TGCGCCAGCAGGACTCAGGGAAATCAGCCCCAGCATTTT. Protein product: CASRTQGNQPQHF.

This clone was seen once. J is TRBJ1-4 and V is TRBV5-6; tentatively, D is TRBD1 (5 bases). Germline lookup yields CDR1 SGHDT and CDR2 YYEEEE. V lost 2 bases and J 5 bases, leaving 10 bases between the germline ends. The CDR3 covers 14 residues. The CDR3 region has the DNA TGTGCCAGCAGCTTAGGGGCAGAGAATGAAAAACTGTTTTTT. It specifies CASSLGAENEKLFF. The full variable domain, with the rest looked up from reference TRBV5-6 and TRBJ1-4, is DAGVTQSPTHLIKTRGQQVTLRCSPKSGHDTVSWYQQALGQGPQFIFQYYEEEERQRGNFPDRFSGHQFPNYSSELNVNALLLGDSALYLCASSLGAENEKLFFGSGTQLSVL.

The chain recombines TRBV6-5 with TRBJ2-7; the D gene is possibly TRBD2 (5 bases). Germline V gene lookup returns CDR1 MNHEY and CDR2 SVGAGI. The CDR3 has 15 amino acids. The V and J ends lost 5 bases and 1 base respectively, with 15 bases between them. The CDR3 region is CASSATAGGSYEQYF. For the CDR3, the DNA is TGTGCCAGCAGTGCGACTGCCGGCGGGTCCTACGAGCAGTACTTC.

This rearrangement joins TRBV13 to TRBJ1-3; a possible D gene is TRBD1 (5 bases). Per the germline V gene, CDR1 is PRHDT and CDR2 is FYEKMQ (reference sequence). V was pared by 2 bases and J by 0 bases, with 8 bases between. The CDR3 has 15 amino acids. CDR3 nucleotide sequence: TGTGCCAGCAGCTTACGCGGGGCCTCTGGAAACACCATATATTTT. It is translated as CASSLRGASGNTIYF.

Written as DNA, the CDR3 is TGTGCCAGCAGCTACACAGGGGGTGAGCAGTTCTTC. This encodes CASSYTGGEQFF. The rearrangement uses TRBV2 and TRBJ2-1, with 8 bases that match TRBD1. Trimming removed 6 bases from V and 9 bases from J; junction bases left unmatched: 4. Looked up from germline, CDR1 is SNHLY and CDR2 is FYNNEI. This CDR3 region has 12 residues.

This clone was counted only a few times. The gene calls are TRBV5-1 and TRBJ1-2; 9 bases map to TRBD1. Germline loops: CDR1 SGHRS, CDR2 YFSETQ. The junction had 6 bases not matched to a gene; V was cut back by 4 bases and J by 5 bases. There are 14 residues in the CDR3. DNA of the CDR3: TGCGCCAGCAGCCCCGCGGGACAGGGATATGGCTACACCTTC. This encodes CASSPAGQGYGYTF.

Concerning this clone itself: The identical CDR3 is also encoded by other nucleotide sequences in the sample. The chain recombines TRBV27 with TRBJ2-2, with D possibly TRBD1 on 5 matching bases. This CDR3 is built from 16 residues. Trimming shortened V by 0 bases and J by 2 bases, and 10 bases separated the two germline ends. Per germline, CDR1 MNHEY and CDR2 SMNVEV (reference sequence). Here the CDR3 DNA reads TGTGCCAGCAGTTTATCGGCAGGGCTCAACACCGGGGAGCTGTTTTTT. It is translated as CASSLSAGLNTGELFF.

This clone has more than one count but fewer than ten. V usage is TRBV18 and J usage is TRBJ1-6; the D gene is possibly TRBD1 (5 bases). The germline V gene has CDR1 KGHSH and CDR2 LQKENI. Trimming pared 2 bases from V and 8 bases from J, leaving 13 bases between. This CDR3 has 15 residues. The CDR3 nucleotides read TGTGCCAGCTCACCAATTGGCAGGGATGATTCACCCCTCCACTTT. Its protein is CASSPIGRDDSPLHF.

This chain links TRBV6-5 with TRBJ2-7; D is possibly TRBD2 (5 bases). Between the trimmed V and J ends, which lost 4 bases and 5 bases, there was a span of 18 bases. The V gene's germline CDR1 is MNHEY and CDR2 SVGAGI. The CDR3 runs to 15 residues. CDR3 nucleotide sequence: TGTGCCAGCAGTTCTTCAGAGGGTTCCAGCCACGAGCAGTACTTC. It yields the protein CASSSSEGSSHEQYF.

This sequence joins TRBV7-2 and TRBJ2-1; 8 bases fit TRBD2. The J segment lost 4 bases and the V segment lost 5 bases, leaving 10 bases of the junction unmatched. The CDR3 has 16 residues. Germline V gene lookup returns CDR1 SGHTA and CDR2 FQGNSA. The DNA for the CDR3 is TGTGCCAGCAGCGTGGCGGGGGGCGCTAGGTACAATGAGCAGTTCTTC. This encodes CASSVAGGARYNEQFF.

The chain links TRBV6-5 to TRBJ1-2; possible D gene TRBD1, 5 bases. With 4 bases removed from V and 4 bases from J, the gap between germline ends came to 16 bases. In germline, CDR1 is MNHEY, CDR2 SVGAGI. CDR3 length: 15 residues. The CDR3 spells CASSFGGTQFYGYTF. The CDR3 nucleotides are TGTGCCAGCAGTTTTGGGGGGACCCAATTCTATGGCTACACCTTC.

The chain is built from TRBV6-1 and TRBJ1-3; 8 nucleotides align to TRBD1. The germline CDR1 and CDR2 sequences are MNHNS and SASEGT. This CDR3 spans 13 amino acids. Trimming cost V 5 bases and J 7 bases; bases outside gene matches: 4. Here the CDR3 reads CASSPDRDNTIYF. The CDR3, as DNA: TGTGCCAGCAGTCCGGACAGGGATAACACCATATATTTT.

This clone was detected only a few times. This chain joins TRBV7-8 and TRBJ2-7, with 7 bases fitting TRBD1. The CDR3 extends over 13 amino acids. V shed 5 bases, J shed 3 bases, and the junction held 4 bases outside the gene matches. The germline V gene has CDR1 SGHVS and CDR2 FQNEAQ. CDR3 sequence: CASSHRQGYEQYF. The DNA for the CDR3 is TGTGCCAGCAGCCACCGACAGGGCTACGAGCAGTACTTC.